Presented here are 18 T cell receptor beta chains from one specimen sequenced in a study of Ad26.COV2.S vaccination and SARS-CoV-2 variants. TCRdb keeps only in-frame clones here, not all; method: immunoSEQ multiplex PCR. The sample includes more than 85,000 clones, around 80% of them seen just once. The starting material was peripheral blood, obtained after recovery from COVID-19. The source of these receptors is a human donor who had recovered from COVID-19.

V is TRBV28 and J is TRBJ2-2; D not certain. The CDR3 consists of 14 residues. Trimming took 6 bases from V and 7 from J, leaving 15 bases between them. Germline values: CDR1 MDHEN, CDR2 SYDVKM. CDR3 protein: CASRYPDVNGELFF. CDR3 nucleotides: TGTGCCAGCAGGTACCCAGACGTTAACGGGGAGCTGTTTTTT.

This clone was observed a few times. This chain links TRBV30 with TRBJ2-5; D gene ambiguous. This CDR3 region has 10 residues. CDR1 is GTSNPN and CDR2 is SVGIG in the germline V gene (reference sequence). V was clipped by 3 bases and J by 5 bases, with 4 bases between them. Here the CDR3 DNA reads TGTGCCTGGAGGGAGGAGACCCAGTACTTC. Residues: CAWREETQYF.

The CDR3 bases are TGCGCCAGCAGCGCAGGGGATGAGCAGTTCTTC. Amino acid sequence: CASSAGDEQFF. The V call is TRBV5-1, the J call TRBJ2-1, with D possibly TRBD1 on 6 matching bases. V was pared by 4 bases and J by 8 bases, with 7 bases between. The germline CDR1 and CDR2 sequences are SGHRS and YFSETQ. CDR3 size: 11 residues. Combining the CDR3 with reference TRBV5-1 and TRBJ2-1 gives the whole variable domain KAGVTQTPRYLIKTRGQQVTLSCSPISGHRSVSWYQQTPGQGLQFLFEYFSETQRNKGNFPGRFSGRQFSNSRSEMNVSTLELGDSALYLCASSAGDEQFFGPGTRLTVL.

The V gene is TRBV5-1, the J gene TRBJ1-4; possible D gene TRBD1, 6 bases. Per germline, CDR1 SGHRS and CDR2 YFSETQ. The ends were cut back, 8 bases at V and 6 bases at J, with 14 bases in the middle. The CDR3 covers 13 residues. The CDR3 nucleotides are TGCGCCAGTACGAGGGGGGGTGATGAAAAACTGTTTTTT. This codes for CASTRGGDEKLFF.

Written as DNA, the CDR3 is TGTGCCAGCAGCTATCCGGGGACAACCTCTGGAAACACCATATATTTT. Protein: CASSYPGTTSGNTIYF. The chain links TRBV7-9 to TRBJ1-3; TRBD1 might be the D (6 bases). Germline V gives CDR1 SEHNR, CDR2 FQNEAQ (reference sequence). Trimming took 4 bases from V and 0 from J, leaving 13 bases between them. This CDR3 comprises 16 residues.

Written as DNA, the CDR3 is TGCAGCGTTGATGGGGGCCCCGCGGCAGGGGATACCGGGGAGCTGTTTTTT. It translates to CSVDGGPAAGDTGELFF. The chain has TRBV29-1 and TRBJ2-2; a weak D match, TRBD1 (6 bases). The germline V gene encodes CDR1 SQVTM and CDR2 ANQGSEA. Trimming cost V 3 bases and J 5 bases, with 22 bases left between them. This CDR3 is 17 amino acids long.

This chain joins TRBV30 and TRBJ1-6, with D maybe TRBD1 (6 bases). The CDR3 is 16 residues long. Germline V gene data show CDR1 as GTSNPN and CDR2 as SVGIG (reference sequence). V lost 3 bases and J lost 4, with 16 bases in between. For the CDR3, the DNA is TGTGCCTGGAGAGGGGACAATACCGCTTATAATTCACCCCTCCACTTT. Its translation is CAWRGDNTAYNSPLHF.

The V gene is TRBV6-5, the J gene TRBJ1-3, with 7 bases aligning to TRBD1. Germline V gene lookup returns CDR1 MNHEY and CDR2 SVGAGI. The CDR3 is 15 amino acids. The V and J ends lost 8 bases and 2 bases, in that order; junction bases with no gene match: 9. DNA of the CDR3: TGTGCCAGCGACACCGGGACAGAACCTGGAAACACCATATATTTT. It specifies CASDTGTEPGNTIYF.

This clone was recorded only once. The V and J genes are TRBV7-9 and TRBJ2-1; D is unclear. This CDR3 is 18 amino acids long. Trimming stripped 0 bases from V and 4 bases from J, with 19 bases between. CDR1 is SEHNR and CDR2 is FQNEAQ in the germline V gene (reference sequence). The CDR3 spells CASSLAVGQPLHYNEQFF. CDR3 bases: TGTGCCAGCAGCTTAGCCGTCGGGCAACCACTCCATTACAATGAGCAGTTCTTC.

The chain joins TRBV5-1 to TRBJ2-3; weak D call: TRBD2 (6 bases). Trimming cost V 4 bases and J 2 bases, with 17 bases left between them. The CDR3 has 16 amino acids. The germline CDR1 and CDR2 sequences are SGHRS and YFSETQ. CDR3 sequence reads: CASSHTRRAATDTQYF. CDR3 nucleotides: TGCGCCAGCAGCCACACCCGGAGGGCAGCCACAGATACGCAGTATTTT. Together with reference TRBV5-1 and TRBJ2-3, the CDR3 gives the full variable domain: KAGVTQTPRYLIKTRGQQVTLSCSPISGHRSVSWYQQTPGQGLQFLFEYFSETQRNKGNFPGRFSGRQFSNSRSEMNVSTLELGDSALYLCASSHTRRAATDTQYFGPGTRLTVL.

The J gene is TRBJ2-1, the V gene TRBV7-2; D gene ambiguous. CDR3 size: 15 residues. Germline V CDR1 and CDR2: SGHTA, FQGNSA. V lost 4 bases and J 2 bases, leaving 12 bases between the germline ends. The CDR3 DNA is TGTGCCAGCAGCTACGATTTCGGAGCCTACAATGAGCAGTTCTTC. Residues: CASSYDFGAYNEQFF.

The chain carries TRBV7-2 and TRBJ2-7, with D perhaps matching TRBD1 (6 bases). Trimming pared 1 base from V and 6 bases from J, leaving 13 bases between. The V gene's germline CDR1 is SGHTA and CDR2 FQGNSA. This CDR3 is 14 amino acids long. CDR3 region: CASSLGWGRIEQYF. The CDR3 nucleotides read TGTGCCAGCAGCTTAGGTTGGGGGCGGATCGAGCAGTACTTC. The full variable domain, completed using reference TRBV7-2 and TRBJ2-7, is GAGVSQSPSNKVTEKGKDVELRCDPISGHTALYWYRQSLGQGLEFLIYFQGNSAPDKSGLPSDRFSAERTGGSVSTLTIQRTQQEDSAVYLCASSLGWGRIEQYFGPGTRLTVT.

The chain uses TRBV5-6 and TRBJ1-4, with no clear D. The V and J ends lost 5 bases and 8 bases respectively, with 19 bases between them. The CDR3 is 15 residues long. Germline V gene data show CDR1 as SGHDT and CDR2 as YYEEEE. The CDR3 protein is CASSHRTYGHEKLFF. In DNA, the CDR3 is TGTGCCAGCAGTCATCGGACTTACGGGCACGAAAAACTGTTTTTT.

The J gene is TRBJ1-1, the V gene TRBV3-1 (or the pseudogene TRBV3-2); D remains unclear. The germline V gene has CDR1 LGHDT and CDR2 YNNKEL (reference sequence). There are 12 residues in the CDR3. Trimming removed 1 base at V and 5 bases at J, with 5 bases between. Here the CDR3 DNA reads TGTGCCAGCAGCCAAGGGGATACTGAAGCTTTCTTT. This translates into CASSQGDTEAFF.

This chain uses TRBV29-1 with TRBJ2-5; the D gene is possibly TRBD1 (6 bases). Trimming cost V 7 bases and J 0 bases, with 15 bases left between them. Germline lookup yields CDR1 SQVTM and CDR2 ANQGSEA. CDR3 length equals 14 residues. The CDR3 here is CSGVTGTNQETQYF. CDR3 sequence (DNA): TGCAGCGGCGTGACCGGGACAAACCAAGAGACCCAGTACTTC.

This chain connects TRBV7-2 to TRBJ2-1; D not certain. Per germline, CDR1 SGHTA and CDR2 FQGNSA. Trimming shortened V by 5 bases and J by 6 bases, and 8 bases separated the two germline ends. The CDR3 spans 12 residues. The chain's CDR3 is CASSVDINEQFF. CDR3 DNA sequence: TGTGCCAGCAGCGTCGACATCAATGAGCAGTTCTTC.

This clone was seen a handful of times. J is TRBJ1-2 and V is TRBV5-6; TRBD1 might be the D (6 bases). CDR3 length: 13 residues. Per germline, CDR1 SGHDT and CDR2 YYEEEE. V was cut by 0 bases and J by 8 bases, with 11 bases left in between. DNA of the CDR3: TGTGCCAGCAGCTTGGCACAGGGTCGGGGCTACACCTTC. Protein: CASSLAQGRGYTF.

The rearrangement joins TRBV18 to TRBJ1-1, with 7 bases identical to TRBD1. The CDR3 contains 15 residues. J gave up 5 bases and V 5 bases, and 11 bases lay outside the gene matches. Per the germline V gene, CDR1 is KGHSH and CDR2 is LQKENI. CDR3 sequence reads: CASSGLQGHGTEAFF. For the CDR3, the DNA is TGTGCCAGCTCAGGGCTACAGGGGCATGGTACTGAAGCTTTCTTT.